One and the same sample provided the 5 T cell receptor beta chains below, sequenced in a study of shared clonotypes between healthy human individuals. Some clones are missing from TCRdb's copy, which holds only in-frame ones; the method was immunoSEQ multiplex PCR. The top ten hold 10% of the sample, which has hundreds of thousands of clones, around 79% seen once. The sample consisted of memory CD4+ T cells sorted from blood. Specified subset: CD45RA-negative fraction. These receptor sequences come from a man between 25 and 39 years old in good health.

This clone was recorded a few times. V gene TRBV6-1 combines with J gene TRBJ1-2; D is ambiguous. Germline V gene sequence: CDR1 MNHNS, CDR2 SASEGT. CDR3 length: 14 amino acids. Between the trimmed V and J ends, which lost 5 bases and 2 bases, there was a span of 12 bases. The CDR3 loop reads CASSPQVGNYGYTF. The DNA of the CDR3 is TGTGCCAGCAGTCCCCAGGTGGGGAACTATGGCTACACCTTC.

The chain employs TRBV14 and TRBJ2-7; weak D call: TRBD2 (5 bases). V was trimmed by 0 bases and J by 7 bases, leaving 10 bases between them. The length of the CDR3 is 13 residues. Per germline, CDR1 SGHDN and CDR2 FVKESK. In nucleotides, the CDR3 is TGTGCCAGCAGCCAAGAAATGAGGGATGAGCAGTACTTC. Translating it yields CASSQEMRDEQYF. Full variable domain (remainder filled in from reference TRBV14 and TRBJ2-7): EAGVTQFPSHSVIEKGQTVTLRCDPISGHDNLYWYRRVMGKEIKFLLHFVKESKQDESGMPNNRFLAERTGGTYSTLKVQPAELEDSGVYFCASSQEMRDEQYFGPGTRLTVT.

The chain carries TRBV5-1 and TRBJ2-5, with D maybe TRBD2 (5 bases). This CDR3 has 16 amino acids. Germline CDR1 SGHRS, CDR2 YFSETQ. The V end was cut by 3 bases, the J end by 1 base, with 16 bases between. The CDR3 DNA sequence: TGCGCCAGCAGCTCTGGTCTGGGAGCATTCCAAGAGACCCAGTACTTC. It is translated as CASSSGLGAFQETQYF.

The V and J genes are TRBV28 and TRBJ1-5; TRBD1 aligns across 10 bases. The V gene end was trimmed by 6 bases and the J gene end by 7 bases; junction bases not matched to a gene: 6. Germline CDR1 reads MDHEN; CDR2 reads SYDVKM. The length of the CDR3 is 14 residues. CDR3 coding DNA: TGTGCCAGCAGGGGGGACAGGGGTTTACAGCCCCAGCATTTT. Encoded protein: CASRGDRGLQPQHF.

The chain has TRBV30 and TRBJ2-2, with 8 bases matching TRBD1. Germline loops: CDR1 GTSNPN, CDR2 SVGIG (reference sequence). The junction had 4 bases not matched to a gene; V was cut back by 1 base and J by 6 bases. The CDR3 spans 14 residues. The CDR3 nucleotides are TGTGCCTGGAGTGACAGGGGGTGGGCCGGGGAGCTGTTTTTT. This codes for CAWSDRGWAGELFF.